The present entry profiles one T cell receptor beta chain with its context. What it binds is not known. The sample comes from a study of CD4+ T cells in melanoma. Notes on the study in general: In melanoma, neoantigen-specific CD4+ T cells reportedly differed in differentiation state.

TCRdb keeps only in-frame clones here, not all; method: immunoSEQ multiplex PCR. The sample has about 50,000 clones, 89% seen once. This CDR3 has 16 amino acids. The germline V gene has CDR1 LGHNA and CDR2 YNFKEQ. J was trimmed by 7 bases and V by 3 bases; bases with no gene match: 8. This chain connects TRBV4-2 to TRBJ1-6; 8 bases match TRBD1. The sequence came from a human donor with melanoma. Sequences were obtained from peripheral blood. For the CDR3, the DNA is TGTGCCAGCAGCCAGGACTGGACAGGGCGGAATTCACCCCTCCACTTT. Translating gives CASSQDWTGRNSPLHF.